This TCR beta chain was identified during a study of blood T cell repertoires in COVID-19 (dated by TCRdb to 2019 to 2021). Broadly, across the study: Samples covering the acute and convalescent phases of COVID-19 were provided by collaborators in the United States, Italy and Spain. A de-identified subject ID, COVID-19 status, age in years and sex were almost always included in the sample metadata. The repertoires were released in a freely available public database meant as a resource for research on the immune response to SARS-CoV-2. Deeply sampled blood TCRbeta repertoires from subjects exposed to, actively infected with, or recovered from COVID-19 were included in the dataset. Where available, HLA class I and class II types were obtained from metadata supplied by the sample provider rather than from assay-based typing. Samples came from the ongoing ImmuneRACE study (first 160 participants) plus 1,254 subjects from 6 global collaborators. The prospective study material was composed of cDNA or gDNA derived from T cells, B-cell-depleted T cells, or PBMCs.

The germline V gene (reference sequence) specifies SEHNR as CDR1 and FQNEAQ as CDR2. The CDR3 has 19 amino acids, counting the end cysteine and phenylalanine. Only the CDR3 DNA stays, 57 bases, in frame from base 1. Ends trimmed: V by 2 bases, J by 3 bases; bases unmatched to a gene: 17. Beyond this particular receptor, the publication reports: The amount of clinical and demographic metadata varied by source and participant and was provided uncurated.

On this clone: Its antigen target is currently unknown. No base quality values were provided; no much bigger clone lies one nucleotide off.

The collaborating institutions used their own protocols to collect whole blood in K2EDTA tubes. For TCRbeta analysis, collaborator samples were shipped as frozen whole blood, as isolated PBMCs, or as DNA extracted from either sample type. TCRbeta CDR3 regions were amplified from genomic DNA by means of the immunoSEQ Assay, a bias-controlled multiplex PCR. In the source study's methods: The number of nucleated cells in each sample was estimated by amplification of reference gene primers within the assay. To quantify the absolute abundance of each unique TCRbeta CDR3 rearrangement, sequence reads were collapsed and filtered. For each sample, productive Simpson clonality was calculated by taking the square root of Simpson's diversity index across productive rearrangements. TCRdb stores this immuneACCESS table with in-frame sequences only. Part of the clones is absent; in the studies checked, under half of the shortfall reflects unresolved V genes, and no reason is known for the rest. For V, J and clone size, that table is used; D and trimming come from the DNA. The sample table contains 270,000 or so clones; only one count was recorded for under 90% of them. The ten largest clonotypes hold roughly 3% of the sample.

This receptor was identified in a woman aged 18-35 years with acute or convalescent COVID-19. Sequenced material: peripheral blood. The chain links TRBV7-9 with TRBJ2-3; TRBD2 matches 7 bases in the middle. The DNA is TGTGCCAGCAGCTTAAGGGTCCGCCTTCGCGGGAGCTGGACAGATACGCAGTATTTT. Its amino acids are CASSLRVRLRGSWTDTQYF.